Below are 7 T cell receptor beta chains sequenced from a single sample in a study of tumor-infiltrating lymphocytes in primary liver carcinoma. Researchers generated TCR beta cDNA from about 0.5 ug of total RNA, relying on a constant-region primer. Slightly modified ARM-PCR served as the procedure for the TCR beta libraries. These libraries came from three rounds of nested multiplex PCR. The first two PCR rounds, roughly 9 cycles each, used TRBV1-TRBV30 forward primers and a C-beta reverse primer. Each CDR3 protein is one row after TCRdb ran MiXCR on the multiplex PCR reads. Here the sample spans under 200,000 distinct CDR3 sequences, approximately 64% being singletons. Unsorted whole blood supplied the RNA, and germline DNA was extracted too. The sequencing input was peripheral blood. The receptors come from a woman aged 55-69 years with primary liver carcinoma and hepatitis B virus infection.

For this clonotype: This may come from a read error, since a much larger clone is one base off. The CDR3 here is CASSSRTSGSITDMQYF. DNA of the CDR3: TGTGCCAGCAGCTCACGGACTAGCGGGAGTATCACAGATATGCAGTATTTT. This rearrangement joins TRBV7-8 to TRBJ2-3, with 13 bases lining up with TRBD2. CDR1 SGHVS and CDR2 FQNEAQ come from the germline V gene. The CDR3 extends over 17 amino acids.

V gene TRBV11-2 combines with J gene TRBJ2-4, with 7 bases matching TRBD2. The CDR3 is 15 residues long. J was trimmed by 9 bases and V by 5 bases; bases with no gene match: 13. Germline CDR1 reads SGHAT; CDR2 reads FQNNGV. Here the CDR3 reads CASSTSFPGGSIQYF. As DNA, the CDR3 is TGTGCCAGCAGCACCTCCTTCCCGGGAGGAAGCATTCAGTACTTC.

This clonotype appeared once. An end of the junction does not agree with germline; a read error may underlie this. The chain uses TRBV10-2 and TRBJ1-1; no firm D call. This CDR3 is built from 13 residues. Per germline, CDR1 WSHSY and CDR2 SAAADI. The CDR3 nucleotides read TGCGCCAGCAGTGAGATATCTAACACTGAAGTTTTCTTT. Its protein product is CASSEISNTEVFF.

The chain joins TRBV11-1 to TRBJ2-5; D possibly matches TRBD1 or TRBD2 (5 bases each). With 10 bases removed from V and 8 bases from J, the gap between germline ends came to 20 bases. CDR1 and CDR2 (germline): SGHAT, FQDESV (reference sequence). This CDR3 contains 13 residues. CDR3 sequence reads: CANRNRDHGTQYF. In DNA, the CDR3 is TGTGCCAACAGAAACCGGGACCACGGCACCCAGTACTTC.

On this clonotype itself: Compared with germline, one end of the junction differs, possibly owing to a read error. CDR3 coding DNA: TGCGCCAGCAGCTTGGTGACTAGCGGGAGGGGGAGTTACAATGAGCAGTCCTTC. Amino acids: CASSLVTSGRGSYNEQSF. V gene TRBV5-1 combines with J gene TRBJ2-1; 14 positions agree with TRBD2. This CDR3 region has 18 residues. Per germline, CDR1 SGHRS and CDR2 YFSETQ.

The genes are TRBV5-1 and TRBJ2-7; TRBD1 matches at 10 bases. The V gene end was trimmed by 0 bases and the J gene end by 4 bases; junction bases not matched to a gene: 7. The CDR3 runs 16 residues. Germline V gene lookup returns CDR1 SGHRS and CDR2 YFSETQ. The DNA for the CDR3 is TGCGCCAGCAGCTTGGCCGGGACAGGGGAACTTTACGAGCAGTACTTC. Protein sequence: CASSLAGTGELYEQYF.

V and J are TRBV28 and TRBJ1-2, with no clear D. The CDR3 is 14 residues long. Germline V CDR1 and CDR2: MDHEN, SYDVKM. The V end lost 7 bases, the J end lost 4 bases, and 16 bases lay between the germline ends. In DNA form, the CDR3 reads TGTGCCAGCACCTCCGGTGATCCCTCCTATGGCTACACCTTC. Its translation: CASTSGDPSYGYTF.